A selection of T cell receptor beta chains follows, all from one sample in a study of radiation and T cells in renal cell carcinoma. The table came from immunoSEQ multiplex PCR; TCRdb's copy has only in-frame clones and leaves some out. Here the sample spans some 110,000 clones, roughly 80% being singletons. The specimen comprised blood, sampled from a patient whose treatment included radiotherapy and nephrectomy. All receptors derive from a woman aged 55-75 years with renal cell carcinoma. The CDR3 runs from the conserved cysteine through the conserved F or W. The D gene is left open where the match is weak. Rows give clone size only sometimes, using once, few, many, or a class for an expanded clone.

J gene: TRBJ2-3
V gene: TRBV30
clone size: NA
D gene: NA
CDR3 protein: CAWSVFEGGGGTQYF
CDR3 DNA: TGTGCCTGGAGTGTATTCGAAGGGGGCGGGGGTACGCAGTATTTT

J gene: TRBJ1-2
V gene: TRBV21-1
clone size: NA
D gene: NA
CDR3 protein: CASSKGTYGYTF
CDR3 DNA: TGTGCCAGCAGCAAAGGGACGTATGGCTACACCTTC

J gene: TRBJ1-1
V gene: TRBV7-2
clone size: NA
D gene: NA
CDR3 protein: CASSLVGVGSNTEAFF
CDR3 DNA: TGTGCCAGCAGCTTAGTGGGCGTCGGATCGAACACTGAAGCTTTCTTT

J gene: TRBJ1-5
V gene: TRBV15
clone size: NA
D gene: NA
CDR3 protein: CATSGRLFLDDQPQHF
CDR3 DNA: TGTGCCACCAGCGGCCGACTCTTTCTAGACGATCAGCCCCAGCATTTT

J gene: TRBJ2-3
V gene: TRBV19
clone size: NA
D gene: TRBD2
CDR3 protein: CASDPGTSGMKYF
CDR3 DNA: TGTGCCAGCGACCCCGGGACTAGCGGGATGAAGTATTTT

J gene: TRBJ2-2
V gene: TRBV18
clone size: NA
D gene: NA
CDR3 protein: CASSPVRMNTGELFF
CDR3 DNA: TGTGCCAGCTCACCAGTACGGATGAACACCGGGGAGCTGTTTTTT

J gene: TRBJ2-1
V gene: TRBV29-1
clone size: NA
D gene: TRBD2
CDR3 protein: CSVEFGGAAYNEQFF
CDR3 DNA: TGCAGCGTTGAATTCGGGGGGGCCGCCTACAATGAGCAGTTCTTC

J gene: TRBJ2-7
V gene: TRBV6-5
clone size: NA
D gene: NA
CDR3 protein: CASSYLEWAAYF
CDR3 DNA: TGTGCCAGCAGCTATTTGGAGTGGGCGGCGTACTTC

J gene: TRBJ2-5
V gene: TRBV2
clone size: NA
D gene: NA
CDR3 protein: CASSAQGPQETQYF
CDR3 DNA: TGTGCCAGCAGTGCCCAGGGGCCCCAAGAGACCCAGTACTTC

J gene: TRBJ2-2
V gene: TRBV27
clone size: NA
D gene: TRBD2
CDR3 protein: CASSLSFSGSRTGELFF
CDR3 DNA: TGTGCCAGCAGTTTATCATTTAGCGGGAGTCGTACCGGGGAGCTGTTTTTT

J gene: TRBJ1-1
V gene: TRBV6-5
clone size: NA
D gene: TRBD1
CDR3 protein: CASSHSLTGGTEAFF
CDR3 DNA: TGTGCCAGCAGCCACTCCCTAACAGGGGGCACTGAAGCTTTCTTT

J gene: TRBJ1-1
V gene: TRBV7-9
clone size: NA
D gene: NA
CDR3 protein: CASSLISRYTEVFF
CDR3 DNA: TGTGCCAGCAGCTTAATCAGCCGGTACACTGAAGTTTTCTTT

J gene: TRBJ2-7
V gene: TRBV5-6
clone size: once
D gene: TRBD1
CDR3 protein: CASSPDRAEEQYF
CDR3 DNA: TGTGCCAGCAGCCCGGACAGGGCGGAGGAGCAGTACTTC

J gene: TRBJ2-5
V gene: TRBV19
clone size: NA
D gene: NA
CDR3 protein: CASKAPRRETQYF
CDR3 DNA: TGTGCCAGTAAAGCACCCCGTAGAGAGACCCAGTACTTC

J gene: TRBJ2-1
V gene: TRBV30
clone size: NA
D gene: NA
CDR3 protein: CAWSDRPHRKGEQFF
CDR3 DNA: TGTGCCTGGAGTGATCGGCCCCACCGTAAGGGCGAGCAGTTCTTC

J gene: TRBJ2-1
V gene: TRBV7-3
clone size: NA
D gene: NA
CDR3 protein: CASSFGDWADNEQFF
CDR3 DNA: TGTGCCAGCAGCTTTGGGGACTGGGCGGACAATGAGCAGTTCTTC

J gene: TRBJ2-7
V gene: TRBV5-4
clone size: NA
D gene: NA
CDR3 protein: CASSLETAYEQYF
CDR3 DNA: TGTGCCAGCAGCTTGGAGACAGCCTACGAGCAGTACTTC

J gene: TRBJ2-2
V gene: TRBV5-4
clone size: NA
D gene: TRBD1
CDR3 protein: CASSLNRGKNTGELFF
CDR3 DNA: TGTGCCAGCAGCTTAAACAGGGGAAAGAACACCGGGGAGCTGTTTTTT

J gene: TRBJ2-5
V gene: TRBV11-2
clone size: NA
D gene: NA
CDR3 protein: CASSLARSETQYF
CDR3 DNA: TGTGCCAGCAGCTTGGCCAGGTCGGAGACCCAGTACTTC

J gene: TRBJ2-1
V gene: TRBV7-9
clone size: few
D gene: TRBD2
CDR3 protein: CASSLGEGWSSYNEQFF
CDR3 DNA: TGTGCCAGCAGCTTGGGGGAGGGATGGAGCTCCTACAATGAGCAGTTCTTC

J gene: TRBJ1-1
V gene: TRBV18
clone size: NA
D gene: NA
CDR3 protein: CASSPIGSDTEAFF
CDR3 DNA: TGTGCCAGCTCACCTATCGGGAGCGACACTGAAGCTTTCTTT

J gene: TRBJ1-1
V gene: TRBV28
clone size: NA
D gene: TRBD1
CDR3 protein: CASTSEGQGKAFF
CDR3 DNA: TGTGCCAGCACCTCTGAGGGACAGGGTAAAGCTTTCTTT

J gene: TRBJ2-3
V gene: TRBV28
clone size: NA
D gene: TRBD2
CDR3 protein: CASSGLAGEDTQYF
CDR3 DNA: TGTGCCAGCAGCGGACTAGCGGGAGAAGATACGCAGTATTTT

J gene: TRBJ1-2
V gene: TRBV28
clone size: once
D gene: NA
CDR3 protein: CASSLTDYGYTF
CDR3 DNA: TGTGCCAGCAGTTTAACGGACTATGGCTACACCTTC

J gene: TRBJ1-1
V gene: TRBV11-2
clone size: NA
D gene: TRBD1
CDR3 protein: CASSFTDRVNTEAFF
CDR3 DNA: TGTGCCAGCAGCTTTACGGACAGGGTGAACACTGAAGCTTTCTTT

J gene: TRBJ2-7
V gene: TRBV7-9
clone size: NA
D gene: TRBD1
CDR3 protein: CASSSAVPGQGYEQYF
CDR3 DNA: TGTGCCAGCAGCTCTGCTGTCCCGGGACAGGGCTACGAGCAGTACTTC

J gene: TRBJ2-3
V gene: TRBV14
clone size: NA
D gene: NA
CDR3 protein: CASSQVPSTDTQYF
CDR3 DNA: TGTGCCAGCAGCCAAGTGCCTAGCACAGATACGCAGTATTTT

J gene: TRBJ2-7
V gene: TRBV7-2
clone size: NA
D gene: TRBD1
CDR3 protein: CASNSRGTAYEQYF
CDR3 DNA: TGTGCCAGCAACTCGAGGGGGACAGCCTACGAGCAGTACTTC

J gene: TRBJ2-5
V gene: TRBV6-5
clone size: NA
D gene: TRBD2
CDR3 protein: CASSSGGGVQETQYF
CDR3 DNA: TGTGCCAGCAGTTCGGGCGGGGGGGTCCAAGAGACCCAGTACTTC

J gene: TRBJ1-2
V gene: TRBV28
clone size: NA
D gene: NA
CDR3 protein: CASRYGTNYGYTF
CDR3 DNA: TGTGCCAGCAGGTACGGGACAAACTATGGCTACACCTTC

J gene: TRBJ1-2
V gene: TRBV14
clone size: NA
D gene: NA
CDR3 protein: CASSVGLLATAYTF
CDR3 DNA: TGTGCCAGCAGCGTGGGACTTCTCGCAACTGCCTACACCTTC

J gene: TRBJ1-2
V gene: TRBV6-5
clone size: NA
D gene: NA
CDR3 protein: CATGWGAGIYGYTF
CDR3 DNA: TGTGCCACTGGGTGGGGGGCTGGTATCTATGGCTACACCTTC

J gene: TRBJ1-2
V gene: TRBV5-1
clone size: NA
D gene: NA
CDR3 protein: CASSLYSLTTYGYTF
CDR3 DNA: TGCGCCAGCAGCTTGTACTCTTTGACTACCTATGGCTACACCTTC

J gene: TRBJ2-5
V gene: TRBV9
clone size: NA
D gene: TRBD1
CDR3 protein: CASSGTGNSETQYF
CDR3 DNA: TGTGCCAGCAGCGGGACAGGGAATAGTGAGACCCAGTACTTC

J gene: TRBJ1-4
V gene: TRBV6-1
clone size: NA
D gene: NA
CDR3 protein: CASRATATNEKLFF
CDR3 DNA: TGTGCCAGCAGGGCGACAGCAACTAATGAAAAACTGTTTTTT

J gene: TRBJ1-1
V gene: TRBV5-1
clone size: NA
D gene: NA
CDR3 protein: CASSFLDGNTEAFF
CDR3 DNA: TGCGCCAGCAGCTTCCTGGACGGGAACACTGAAGCTTTCTTT

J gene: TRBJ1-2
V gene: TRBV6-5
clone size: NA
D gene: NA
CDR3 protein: CASSYQPRGPGYGYTF
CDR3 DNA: TGTGCCAGCAGTTATCAACCGAGGGGTCCGGGCTATGGCTACACCTTC

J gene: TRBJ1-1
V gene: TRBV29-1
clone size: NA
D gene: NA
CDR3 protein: CSVGLGGEAFF
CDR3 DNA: TGCAGCGTTGGTCTAGGGGGGGAAGCTTTCTTT

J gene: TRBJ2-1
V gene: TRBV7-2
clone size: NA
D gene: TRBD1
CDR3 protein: CASSSWDRVDEQFF
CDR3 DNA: TGTGCCAGCAGCTCATGGGACAGGGTGGATGAGCAGTTCTTC

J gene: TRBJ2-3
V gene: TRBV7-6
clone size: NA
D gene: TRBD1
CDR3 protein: CASSQAGQGIDTQYF
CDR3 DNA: TGTGCCAGCAGCCAGGCAGGACAGGGTATAGATACGCAGTATTTT

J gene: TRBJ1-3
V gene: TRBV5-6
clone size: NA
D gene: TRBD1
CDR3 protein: CASTWTGFADTIYF
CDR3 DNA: TGTGCCAGCACATGGACAGGGTTCGCAGACACCATATATTTT

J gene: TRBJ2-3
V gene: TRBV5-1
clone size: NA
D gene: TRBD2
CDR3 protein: CASSLEVASGTTDTQYF
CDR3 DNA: TGCGCCAGCAGCTTGGAGGTGGCTAGCGGTACCACAGATACGCAGTATTTT